Below, 13 T cell receptor beta chains from the same sample are listed, as sequenced in a study of beta chain features in type 1 diabetes. Expressed TCRB transcripts were sequenced, since all the RNA that had been isolated was reverse transcribed. Profiled with immunoSEQ multiplex PCR; TCRdb holds only in-frame clones, not every one. The table shows under 400,000 clones, with roughly a fifth occurring only once. The specimen was naive CD4+ T cells from blood. The receptors shown here come from a young woman in good health.

In nucleotides, the CDR3 is TGTGCCAGCAGCCAGGGGAGTGCTGAGACCCAGTACTTC. Protein sequence: CASSQGSAETQYF. This chain joins TRBV5-4 and TRBJ2-5; a weak D match, TRBD1 (6 bases). The CDR3 is 13 residues long. The V end lost 4 bases, the J end lost 5 bases, and 12 bases lay between the germline ends. Per germline, CDR1 SGHNT and CDR2 YYREEE (reference sequence).

This chain uses TRBV29-1 with TRBJ1-2; D is perhaps TRBD1 (6 bases). CDR1 SQVTM and CDR2 ANQGSEA come from the germline V gene. With 8 bases removed from V and 5 bases from J, the gap between germline ends came to 18 bases. CDR3 length: 13 residues. The CDR3 sequence is CSFLTGDSYGYTF. Here the CDR3 DNA reads TGCAGCTTCCTGACAGGAGATTCTTATGGCTACACCTTC.

The chain combines TRBV19 with TRBJ1-1; tentatively, D is TRBD1 (6 bases). The CDR3 consists of 14 residues. The V end lost 7 bases, the J end lost 2 bases, and 14 bases lay between the germline ends. CDR1 and CDR2 (germline): LNHDA, SQIVND (reference sequence). The CDR3 protein is CASTEGQINTEAFF. CDR3 nucleotides: TGTGCCAGTACCGAAGGACAGATCAACACTGAAGCTTTCTTT.

This clone was recorded once. The V and J genes are TRBV11-2 and TRBJ2-4; weak D call: TRBD1 (6 bases). The germline gives CDR1 SGHAT, CDR2 FQNNGV. There are 14 residues in the CDR3. With 3 bases removed from V and 6 bases from J, the gap between germline ends came to 12 bases. CDR3 loop: CASSFTGTLNIQYF. CDR3 nucleotide sequence: TGTGCCAGCAGCTTCACCGGGACATTAAACATTCAGTACTTC.

This clone was counted once. This sequence joins TRBV4-1 and TRBJ1-5, with D possibly being TRBD1 (6 bases). This CDR3 region has 15 residues. V dropped 2 bases and J dropped 5 bases, with 13 bases sitting between them. In germline, CDR1 is MGHRA, CDR2 YSYEKL. This CDR3 is CASSQWAAGDQPQHF. CDR3 in DNA: TGCGCCAGCAGCCAATGGGCGGCAGGGGATCAGCCCCAGCATTTT.

The J gene is TRBJ2-1, the V gene TRBV4-3; 7 bases are shared with TRBD1. The length of the CDR3 is 14 residues. Germline-derived CDR1 and CDR2 are LGHNA and YSLEER. Trimming cost V 2 bases and J 5 bases; bases outside gene matches: 3. CDR3 DNA: TGCGCCAGCAGCCAACCAGACAGGGACAATGAGCAGTTCTTC. Its protein product is CASSQPDRDNEQFF.

The V and J genes are TRBV6-1 and TRBJ2-7; 7 bases are shared with TRBD1. Germline CDR1 and CDR2: MNHNS and SASEGT. The CDR3 loop spans 15 amino acids. V trimming: 6 bases; J trimming: 5 bases; junction bases outside the gene matches: 13. The CDR3 DNA sequence: TGTGCCAGCAGGGAGACAGGGCTCCGAGTCCACGAGCAGTACTTC. Residues: CASRETGLRVHEQYF.

J is TRBJ2-7 and V is TRBV5-1, with TRBD2 matching 8 bases. Germline V gives CDR1 SGHRS, CDR2 YFSETQ. The CDR3 runs 17 residues. V shed 4 bases and J 4 bases; nucleotides not matched to a gene: 16. CDR3 DNA: TGCGCCAGCAGCCGGTCGATCGGGAGGGCCGAAGTATACGAGCAGTACTTC. It translates to CASSRSIGRAEVYEQYF.

This clone was observed a few times. V gene TRBV5-1 combines with J gene TRBJ2-5; 12 positions match TRBD1. This CDR3 has 14 amino acids. The V segment lost 4 bases and the J segment 3 bases; nucleotides outside the gene matches: 1. Looked up from germline, CDR1 is SGHRS and CDR2 is YFSETQ. CDR3 nucleotide sequence: TGCGCCAGCAGCGGGACAGGGGGCGAAGAGACCCAGTACTTC. Translating it yields CASSGTGGEETQYF.

This clone was counted between two and nine times. An end of the junction differs from the germline gene, which may be a read error. For the CDR3, the DNA is TGTGCTAGCAGCCTTGGACTAGCGGGAGAACAAGAGACCCAGTACTTC. Amino acid sequence: CASSLGLAGEQETQYF. This chain joins TRBV7-7 and TRBJ2-5; 13 positions match TRBD2. From germline, CDR1 is SSHAT and CDR2 FNYEAQ (reference sequence). The CDR3 is 16 residues long.

The gene calls are TRBV20-1 and TRBJ2-5, with D tentatively TRBD2 (5 bases). The CDR3 runs to 11 residues. CDR1 DFQATT and CDR2 SNEGSKA come from the germline V gene (reference sequence). Between the trimmed V and J ends, which lost 4 bases and 9 bases, there was a span of 12 bases. Here the CDR3 reads CSAKAELAQYF. DNA of the CDR3: TGCAGTGCTAAAGCGGAGCTGGCCCAGTACTTC.

The DNA for the CDR3 is TGTGCCAGCAGCTTAGACACTGGAAACACCATATATTTT. Translated: CASSLDTGNTIYF. The chain couples TRBV7-2 to TRBJ1-3; no clear D. The germline CDR1 and CDR2 sequences are SGHTA and FQGNSA. This CDR3 is 13 amino acids long. With 1 base removed from V and 2 bases from J, the gap between germline ends came to 3 bases. Filled out from reference TRBV7-2 and TRBJ1-3, the complete variable domain reads GAGVSQSPSNKVTEKGKDVELRCDPISGHTALYWYRQSLGQGLEFLIYFQGNSAPDKSGLPSDRFSAERTGGSVSTLTIQRTQQEDSAVYLCASSLDTGNTIYFGEGSWLTVV.

There are a few counts of this clone. The gene calls are TRBV7-9 and TRBJ2-1; TRBD2 might be the D (7 bases). The germline gives CDR1 SEHNR, CDR2 FQNEAQ (reference sequence). CDR3 size: 16 residues. With 3 bases removed from V and 7 bases from J, the gap between germline ends came to 19 bases. This CDR3 reads CASSFLAGVGGNEQFF. The CDR3 nucleotides are TGTGCCAGCAGCTTTTTGGCGGGAGTAGGGGGAAATGAGCAGTTCTTC.